Following are 23 T cell receptor beta chains from one sample sequenced in a study of shared clonotypes between healthy human individuals. CD45RO-negative cells were positively selected for CCR7, leaving out terminally differentiated effector memory CD45RA+ cells. Using immunoSEQ multiplex PCR, the repertoire was profiled, and TCRdb retains in-frame clones only, with some absent. The table shows nearly 600,000 clones, with over 95% occurring only once. Sample: naive CD8+ T cells sorted from blood. These receptors were obtained from a woman aged 25 to 39 in good health.

J is TRBJ2-2 and V is TRBV11-2, with TRBD2 matching 10 bases. Germline CDR1 is SGHAT and CDR2 is FQNNGV. The CDR3 is made up of 15 amino acids. Trimming cost V 6 bases and J 1 base; bases outside gene matches: 2. The CDR3 loop reads CASRASGGNTGELFF. In nucleotides, the CDR3 is TGTGCCAGCAGAGCTAGCGGGGGGAACACCGGGGAGCTGTTTTTT.

The rearrangement uses TRBV9 and TRBJ2-1; 11 bases fit TRBD1. V lost 0 bases and J lost 8; bases outside the gene matches: 7. The CDR3 totals 16 residues. The germline gives CDR1 SGDLS, CDR2 YYNGEE. The CDR3, as DNA: TGTGCCAGCAGCGTAGATGGGGACAGGGGGACGGATGAGCAGTTCTTC. This codes for CASSVDGDRGTDEQFF.

The chain carries TRBV28 and TRBJ2-7, with TRBD1 identical over 9 bases. The ends lost 0 bases at V and 5 bases at J; junction bases unmatched: 8. The CDR3 sequence is 16 residues long. Germline CDR1 reads MDHEN; CDR2 reads SYDVKM. CDR3 protein: CASSLWTGGMRNEQYF. The DNA of the CDR3 is TGTGCCAGCAGTTTATGGACAGGGGGGATGAGAAACGAGCAGTACTTC.

In its sample, this clone was seen once. The chain combines TRBV4-1 with TRBJ2-7; D unclear. Per germline, CDR1 MGHRA and CDR2 YSYEKL. The CDR3 runs 15 residues. V gave up 1 base and J gave up 6 bases, with 16 bases separating them. The chain's CDR3 is CASSQVRRDLSEQYF. As DNA, the CDR3 is TGCGCCAGCAGCCAAGTCCGAAGGGATCTCTCCGAGCAGTACTTC.

V is TRBV29-1 and J is TRBJ1-2, with a weak D call TRBD1 (5 bases). With 3 bases removed from V and 4 bases from J, the gap between germline ends came to 12 bases. The CDR3 runs to 13 residues. CDR1 SQVTM and CDR2 ANQGSEA come from the germline V gene. The CDR3 reads CSVDSDSFYGYTF. The CDR3, as DNA: TGCAGCGTTGATTCTGACAGCTTCTATGGCTACACCTTC.

The chain uses TRBV19 and TRBJ1-1, with no clear D. V lost 5 bases and J lost 1, with 11 bases in between. This CDR3 contains 14 residues. The germline V gene has CDR1 LNHDA and CDR2 SQIVND (reference sequence). In DNA, the CDR3 is TGTGCCAGTAGTCGGGAGGGAGAGAACACTGAAGCTTTCTTT. Amino acid sequence: CASSREGENTEAFF.

This clone has a handful of counts. This CDR3 is CASSMMLGEETQYF. DNA for the CDR3: TGTGCCAGTAGTATGATGTTAGGGGAAGAGACCCAGTACTTC. The chain joins TRBV19 to TRBJ2-5, with D perhaps matching TRBD1 (5 bases). This CDR3 region has 14 residues. The germline gives CDR1 LNHDA, CDR2 SQIVND (reference sequence). The V end was cut by 3 bases, the J end by 3 bases, with 11 bases between.

With respect to this clone: This same CDR3 is encoded by further DNA sequences in the sample. This chain joins TRBV7-2 and TRBJ2-7, with D possibly TRBD2 on 6 matching bases. Trimming took off 6 bases at V and 4 bases at J, with 16 bases between the two ends. The CDR3 spans 14 residues. Germline V lookup: CDR1 SGHTA, CDR2 FQGNSA. In nucleotides, the CDR3 is TGTGCCAGCAGTTATACCGGGAGCCTTTACGAGCAGTACTTC. Translation gives CASSYTGSLYEQYF.

The J gene is TRBJ2-3, the V gene TRBV2; a possible D gene is TRBD2 (6 bases). CDR3 length: 14 residues. In germline, CDR1 is SNHLY, CDR2 FYNNEI. V dropped 1 base and J dropped 3 bases, with 8 bases sitting between them. Written as DNA, the CDR3 is TGTGCCAGCAGTGAAGGTGGAGGGACAGATACGCAGTATTTT. Protein product: CASSEGGGTDTQYF.

This clone showed up just once. The chain recombines TRBV2 with TRBJ2-6, with D perhaps matching TRBD1 (6 bases). CDR1 SNHLY and CDR2 FYNNEI come from the germline V gene. This CDR3 is built from 18 residues. Trimming pared 2 bases from V and 0 bases from J, leaving 14 bases between. For the CDR3, the DNA is TGTGCCAGCAGTGAATACGGAGACAGGCACTCTGGGGCCAACGTCCTGACTTTC. It codes for CASSEYGDRHSGANVLTF.

The chain links TRBV2 to TRBJ1-5, with D hard to call. V dropped 2 bases and J dropped 0 bases, with 14 bases sitting between them. Germline CDR1 SNHLY, CDR2 FYNNEI. This CDR3 spans 17 amino acids. The CDR3: CASSEMAGEYSNQPQHF. CDR3 bases: TGTGCCAGCAGTGAAATGGCAGGAGAATATAGCAATCAGCCCCAGCATTTT.

The chain carries TRBV6-5 and TRBJ2-2; possibly TRBD2 for D (7 bases). Germline CDR1 reads MNHEY; CDR2 reads SVGAGI. V was pared by 6 bases and J by 4 bases, with 15 bases between. CDR3 length: 15 residues. The CDR3 nucleotides are TGTGCCAGCAGCCGGGGGAGGGGGGCCACCGGGGAGCTGTTTTTT. It encodes CASSRGRGATGELFF.

The CDR3 sequence is CASRPPGGTQYF. The CDR3 DNA reads TGTGCCAGCAGGCCTCCAGGGGGGACCCAGTACTTC. V gene TRBV5-4 combines with J gene TRBJ2-5; TRBD1 aligns across 7 bases. The CDR3 runs 12 residues. V was pared by 5 bases and J by 7 bases, with 5 bases of the junction left unmatched. CDR1 and CDR2 (germline): SGHNT, YYREEE (reference sequence).

As for this clone: The sample contains more than one DNA sequence encoding this CDR3. This chain connects TRBV27 to TRBJ2-1; the D gene is possibly TRBD2 (5 bases). From germline, CDR1 is MNHEY and CDR2 SMNVEV (reference sequence). The CDR3 totals 13 residues. Trimming removed 5 bases at V and 6 bases at J, with 11 bases between. The CDR3 nucleotides read TGTGCCAGCAGTCCCTCACGGGGCAATGAGCAGTTCTTC. It is translated as CASSPSRGNEQFF.

V is TRBV6-6 and J is TRBJ2-5; 8 bases agree with TRBD1. The junction had 9 bases not matched to a gene; V was cut back by 7 bases and J by 5 bases. This CDR3 has 14 amino acids. The germline V gene has CDR1 MNHNY and CDR2 SVGAGI (reference sequence). The CDR3 nucleotides are TGTGCCAGCACCGGAACAGGGGACAGGGAGACCCAGTACTTC. It yields the protein CASTGTGDRETQYF.

The genes are TRBV9 and TRBJ1-2; D remains unclear. The CDR3 runs to 14 residues. V was pared by 3 bases and J by 4 bases, with 13 bases between. Germline-derived CDR1 and CDR2 are SGDLS and YYNGEE. The CDR3 loop is CASSGFTDSYGYTF. In DNA, the CDR3 is TGTGCCAGCAGCGGTTTTACAGATTCCTATGGCTACACCTTC.

J is TRBJ2-1 and V is TRBV4-1; possibly TRBD1 or TRBD2 for D (7 bases each). The germline gives CDR1 MGHRA, CDR2 YSYEKL. The CDR3 spans 16 residues. V dropped 1 base and J dropped 0 bases, with 10 bases sitting between them. The CDR3 region has the DNA TGCGCCAGCAGCCAAGGCAGGGGGGGCTCCTACAATGAGCAGTTCTTC. This gives the protein CASSQGRGGSYNEQFF.

This chain connects TRBV7-7 to TRBJ2-4; weak D call: TRBD1 (6 bases). Looked up from germline, CDR1 is SSHAT and CDR2 is FNYEAQ (reference sequence). This CDR3 has 18 amino acids. Trimming cost V 9 bases and J 3 bases, with 27 bases left between them. The CDR3 spells CASPDGSRQGICKNIQYF. The CDR3 DNA is TGTGCCAGTCCTGATGGGTCACGCCAGGGGATATGCAAAAACATTCAGTACTTC.

The chain joins TRBV6-5 to TRBJ2-1; maybe TRBD2 (5 bases). Germline CDR1 and CDR2: MNHEY and SVGAGI. This CDR3 is 13 amino acids long. V was pared by 0 bases and J by 8 bases, with 8 bases between. The CDR3 DNA follows: TGTGCCAGCAGTTACTCGGAGGATTATGAGCAGTTCTTC. Amino acids: CASSYSEDYEQFF.

The table lists this clone with a few counts. The genes are TRBV7-9 and TRBJ2-7; 8 bases line up with TRBD1. The V and J ends lost 3 bases and 6 bases, in that order; junction bases with no gene match: 4. Germline CDR1 reads SEHNR; CDR2 reads FQNEAQ (reference sequence). The CDR3 covers 13 residues. As DNA, the CDR3 is TGTGCCAGCAGCTTGGACAGGGTGGGCGAGCAGTACTTC. It encodes CASSLDRVGEQYF. Supplemented by reference TRBV7-9 and TRBJ2-7, the full variable domain reads DTGVSQNPRHKITKRGQNVTFRCDPISEHNRLYWYRQTLGQGPEFLTYFQNEAQLEKSRLLSDRFSAERPKGSFSTLEIQRTEQGDSAMYLCASSLDRVGEQYFGPGTRLTVT.

The chain links TRBV27 to TRBJ2-1; TRBD2 matches at 13 bases. The CDR3 totals 16 residues. Germline CDR1 reads MNHEY; CDR2 reads SMNVEV (reference sequence). J was trimmed by 10 bases and V by 2 bases; bases with no gene match: 8. The CDR3 loop reads CASSLTMTSGRFEQFF. The CDR3, as DNA: TGTGCCAGCAGTTTAACCATGACTAGCGGGAGGTTCGAGCAGTTCTTC.

The rearrangement uses TRBV9 and TRBJ1-5; D is possibly TRBD1 (6 bases). V was cut by 3 bases and J by 4 bases, with 14 bases left in between. Germline CDR1 is SGDLS and CDR2 is YYNGEE. This CDR3 is built from 15 residues. CDR3 in amino acids: CASSASGASNQPQHF. The CDR3 DNA reads as TGTGCCAGCAGCGCCTCAGGGGCCTCAAATCAGCCCCAGCATTTT.

The sample holds a few counts of this clone. The gene calls are TRBV30 and TRBJ1-1, with D unresolved. Germline V gene data show CDR1 as GTSNPN and CDR2 as SVGIG (reference sequence). The CDR3 loop spans 13 amino acids. Trimming pared 2 bases from V and 7 bases from J, leaving 14 bases between. This CDR3 reads CAWSQTQSSEAFF. The CDR3 DNA follows: TGTGCCTGGAGTCAGACCCAATCGAGTGAAGCTTTCTTT.